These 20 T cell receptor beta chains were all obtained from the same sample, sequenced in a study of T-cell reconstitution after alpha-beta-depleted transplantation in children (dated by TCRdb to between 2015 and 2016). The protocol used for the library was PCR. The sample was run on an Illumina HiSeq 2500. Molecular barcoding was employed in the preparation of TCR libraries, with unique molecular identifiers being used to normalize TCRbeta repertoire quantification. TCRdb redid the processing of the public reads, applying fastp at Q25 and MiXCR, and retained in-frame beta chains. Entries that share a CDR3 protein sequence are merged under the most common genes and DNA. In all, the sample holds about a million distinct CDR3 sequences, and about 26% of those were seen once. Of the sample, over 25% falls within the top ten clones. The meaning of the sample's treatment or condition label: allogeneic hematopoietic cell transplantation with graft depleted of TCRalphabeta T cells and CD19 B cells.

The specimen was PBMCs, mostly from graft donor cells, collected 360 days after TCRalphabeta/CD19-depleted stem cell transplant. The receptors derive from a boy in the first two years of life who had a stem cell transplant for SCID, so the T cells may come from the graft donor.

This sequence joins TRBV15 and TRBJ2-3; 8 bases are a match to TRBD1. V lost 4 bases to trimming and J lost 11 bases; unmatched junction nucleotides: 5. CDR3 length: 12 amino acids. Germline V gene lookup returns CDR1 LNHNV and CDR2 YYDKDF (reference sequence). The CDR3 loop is CATSTRGRWQYF. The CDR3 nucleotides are TGTGCCACCAGCACCAGGGGGCGGTGGCAGTATTTT.

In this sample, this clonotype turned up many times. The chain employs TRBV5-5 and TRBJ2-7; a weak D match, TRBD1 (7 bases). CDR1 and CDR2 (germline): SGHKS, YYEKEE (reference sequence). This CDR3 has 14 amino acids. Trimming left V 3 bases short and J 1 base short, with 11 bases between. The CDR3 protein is CASSSAGQSYEQYF. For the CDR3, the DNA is TGTGCCAGCAGCTCTGCGGGACAGTCCTACGAGCAGTACTTC.

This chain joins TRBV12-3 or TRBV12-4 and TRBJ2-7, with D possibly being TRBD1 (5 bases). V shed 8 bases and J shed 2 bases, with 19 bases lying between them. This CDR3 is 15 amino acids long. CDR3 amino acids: CASSWAGLVTYEQYF. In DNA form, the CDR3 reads TGTGCCAGCTCCTGGGCAGGGTTAGTGACCTACGAGCAGTACTTC.

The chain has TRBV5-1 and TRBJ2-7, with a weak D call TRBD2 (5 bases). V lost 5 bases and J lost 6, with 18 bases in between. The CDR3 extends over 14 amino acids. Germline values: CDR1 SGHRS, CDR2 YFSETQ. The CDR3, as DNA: TGCGCCAGCAGGGGTATTCCAGGAGGTGGCGAGCAGTACTTC. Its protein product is CASRGIPGGGEQYF.

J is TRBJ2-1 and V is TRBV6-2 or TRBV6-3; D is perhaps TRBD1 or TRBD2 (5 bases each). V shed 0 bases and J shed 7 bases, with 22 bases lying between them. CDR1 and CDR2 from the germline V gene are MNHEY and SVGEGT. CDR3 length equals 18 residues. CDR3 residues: CASSYSYRGASPPNEQFF. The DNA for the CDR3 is TGTGCCAGCAGTTACTCGTATAGAGGGGCCTCACCGCCTAATGAGCAGTTCTTC.

The chain's CDR3 is CATSSSWDYEQYF. The CDR3 coding sequence is TGTGCCACCAGCAGCTCCTGGGATTACGAGCAGTACTTC. The rearrangement uses TRBV15 and TRBJ2-7; no firm D call. Germline V lookup: CDR1 LNHNV, CDR2 YYDKDF (reference sequence). CDR3 length equals 13 residues. V was trimmed by 3 bases and J by 4 bases, leaving 10 bases between them. Together with reference TRBV15 and TRBJ2-7, the CDR3 gives the full variable domain: DAMVIQNPRYQVTQFGKPVTLSCSQTLNHNVMYWYQQKSSQAPKLLFHYYDKDFNNEADTPDNFQSRRPNTSFCFLDIRSPGLGDTAMYLCATSSSWDYEQYFGPGTRLTVT.

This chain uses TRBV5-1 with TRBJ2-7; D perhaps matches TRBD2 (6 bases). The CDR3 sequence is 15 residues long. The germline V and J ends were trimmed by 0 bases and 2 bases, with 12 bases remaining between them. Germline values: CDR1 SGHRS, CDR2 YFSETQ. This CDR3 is CASSLGGDQTYEQYF. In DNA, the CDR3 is TGCGCCAGCAGCTTGGGCGGGGACCAGACCTACGAGCAGTACTTC.

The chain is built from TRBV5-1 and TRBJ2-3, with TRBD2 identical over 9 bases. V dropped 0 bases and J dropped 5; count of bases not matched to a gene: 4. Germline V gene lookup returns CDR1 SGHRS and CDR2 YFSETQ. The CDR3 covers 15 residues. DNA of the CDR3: TGCGCCAGCAGCTTGGGGACTAGCGTTATAGATACGCAGTATTTT. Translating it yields CASSLGTSVIDTQYF. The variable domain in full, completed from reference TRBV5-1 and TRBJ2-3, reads KAGVTQTPRYLIKTRGQQVTLSCSPISGHRSVSWYQQTPGQGLQFLFEYFSETQRNKGNFPGRFSGRQFSNSRSEMNVSTLELGDSALYLCASSLGTSVIDTQYFGPGTRLTVL.

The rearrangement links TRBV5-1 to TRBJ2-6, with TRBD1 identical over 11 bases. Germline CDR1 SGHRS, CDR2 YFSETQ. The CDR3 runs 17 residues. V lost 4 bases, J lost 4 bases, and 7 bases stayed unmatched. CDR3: CASSPRDRGDGANVLTF. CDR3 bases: TGCGCCAGCAGCCCCCGGGACAGGGGGGACGGGGCCAACGTCCTGACTTTC.

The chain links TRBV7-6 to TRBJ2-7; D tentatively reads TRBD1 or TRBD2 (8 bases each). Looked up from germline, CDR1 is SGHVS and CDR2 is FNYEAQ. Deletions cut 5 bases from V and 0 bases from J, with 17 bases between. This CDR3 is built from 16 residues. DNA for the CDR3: TGTGCCAGCAGCCGGGGGGGGGACAGGCACTCCTACGAGCAGTACTTC. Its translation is CASSRGGDRHSYEQYF.

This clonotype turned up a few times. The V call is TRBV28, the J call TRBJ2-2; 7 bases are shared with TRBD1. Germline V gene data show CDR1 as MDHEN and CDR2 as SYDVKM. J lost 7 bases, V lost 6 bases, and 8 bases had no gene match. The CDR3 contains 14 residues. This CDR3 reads CASSPQTGRGELFF. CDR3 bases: TGTGCCAGCAGCCCCCAGACAGGGCGCGGGGAGCTGTTTTTT.

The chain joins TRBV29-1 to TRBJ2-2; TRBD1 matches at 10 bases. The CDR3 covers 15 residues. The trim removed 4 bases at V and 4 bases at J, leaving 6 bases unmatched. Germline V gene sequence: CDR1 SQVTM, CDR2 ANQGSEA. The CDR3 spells CSVAGGQGITGELFF. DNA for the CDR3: TGCAGCGTTGCGGGGGGACAGGGGATCACCGGGGAGCTGTTTTTT.

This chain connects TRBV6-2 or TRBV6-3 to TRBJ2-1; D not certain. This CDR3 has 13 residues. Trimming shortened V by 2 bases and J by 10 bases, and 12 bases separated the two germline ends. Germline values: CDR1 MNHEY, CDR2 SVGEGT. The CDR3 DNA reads TGTGCCAGCAGTTACGAGCCGGATTTCGAGCAGTTCTTC. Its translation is CASSYEPDFEQFF.

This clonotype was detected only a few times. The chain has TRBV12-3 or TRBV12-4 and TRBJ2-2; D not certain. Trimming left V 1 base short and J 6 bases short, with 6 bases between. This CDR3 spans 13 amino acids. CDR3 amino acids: CASSLESAGELFF. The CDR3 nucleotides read TGTGCCAGCAGTTTAGAGTCGGCCGGGGAGCTGTTTTTT.

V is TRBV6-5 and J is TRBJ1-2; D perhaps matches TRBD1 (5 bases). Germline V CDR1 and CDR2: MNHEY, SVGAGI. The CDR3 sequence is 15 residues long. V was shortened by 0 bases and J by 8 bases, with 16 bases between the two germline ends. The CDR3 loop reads CASSYSRQLAIGYTF. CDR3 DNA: TGTGCCAGCAGTTACTCGAGACAGTTGGCGATCGGCTACACCTTC.

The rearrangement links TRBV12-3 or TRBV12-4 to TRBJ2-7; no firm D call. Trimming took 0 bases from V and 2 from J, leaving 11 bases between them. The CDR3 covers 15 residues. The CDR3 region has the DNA TGTGCCAGCAGTTTAGCGCCGACCGACCCCTACGAGCAGTACTTC. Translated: CASSLAPTDPYEQYF.

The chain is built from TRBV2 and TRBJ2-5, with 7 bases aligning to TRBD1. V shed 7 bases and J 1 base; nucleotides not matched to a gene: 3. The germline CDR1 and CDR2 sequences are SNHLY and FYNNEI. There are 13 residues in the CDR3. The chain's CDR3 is CASKGDSQETQYF. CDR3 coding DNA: TGTGCCAGCAAGGGGGACAGCCAAGAGACCCAGTACTTC.

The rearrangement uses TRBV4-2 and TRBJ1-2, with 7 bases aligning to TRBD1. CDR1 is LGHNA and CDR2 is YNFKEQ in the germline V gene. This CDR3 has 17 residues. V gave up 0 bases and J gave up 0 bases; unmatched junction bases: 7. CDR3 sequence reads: CASSQEGQRRPNYGYTF. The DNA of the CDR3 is TGTGCCAGCAGCCAAGAGGGACAGCGAAGGCCTAACTATGGCTACACCTTC.

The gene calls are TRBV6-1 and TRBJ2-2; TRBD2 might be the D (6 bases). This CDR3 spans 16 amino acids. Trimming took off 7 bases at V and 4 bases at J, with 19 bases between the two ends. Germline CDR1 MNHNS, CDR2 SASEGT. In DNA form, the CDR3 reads TGTGCCAGCACCTTCCCCTGGGGGGTAGGCACCGGGGAGCTGTTTTTT. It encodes CASTFPWGVGTGELFF.

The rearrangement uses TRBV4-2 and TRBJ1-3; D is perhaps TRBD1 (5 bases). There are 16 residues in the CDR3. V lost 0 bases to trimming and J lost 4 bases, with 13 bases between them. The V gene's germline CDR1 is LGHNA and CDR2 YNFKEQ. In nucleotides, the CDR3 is TGTGCCAGCAGCCAAGATGTCGCGCAGGGCGGAAACACCATATATTTT. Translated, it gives CASSQDVAQGGNTIYF.